This T cell receptor beta chain was captured by sequencing in a study of early stage breast cancer tumors. Study-level background: Samples were sequenced at about 10-fold average coverage.

About this clone itself: The antigen remains undetermined.

Measured with immunoSEQ multiplex PCR; TCRdb has only the in-frame clones, and not every one. The sample has 45,000 to 60,000 clones, around 83% seen once. Study-level results: Tumors had approximately 2.6-fold higher T cell density and higher clonality than adjacent normal breast tissue. Enriched TCRB sequences shared across patients were mostly commonly generated sequences. In about 85% of the 16 patients, blood comparison separated tumor from normal breast.

Unmatched junction bases numbered 7, after V lost 6 bases and J lost 7 bases. There are 15 residues in the CDR3. The germline CDR1 and CDR2 sequences are MNHEY and SVGAGI. V usage is TRBV6-5 and J usage is TRBJ2-1; 12 bases match TRBD2. This TCR came from a person in their fifties with breast cancer. Sequenced material: blood. For the CDR3, the DNA is TGTGCCAGCAGGGAGACTAGCGGGAGTCGAAATGAGCAGTTCTTC. Encoded protein: CASRETSGSRNEQFF.